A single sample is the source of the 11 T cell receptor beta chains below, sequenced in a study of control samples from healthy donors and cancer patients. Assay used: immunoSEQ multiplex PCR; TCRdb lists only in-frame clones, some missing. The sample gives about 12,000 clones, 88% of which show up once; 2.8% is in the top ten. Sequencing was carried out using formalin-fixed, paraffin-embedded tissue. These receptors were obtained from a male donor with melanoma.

The DNA for the CDR3 is TGCGCCAGCAAACTACCCAACGAAAAAGGGACTGGAAACACCATATATTTT. Translation gives CASKLPNEKGTGNTIYF. This rearrangement joins TRBV23-1 to TRBJ1-3; D gene unclear. TRBV23-1 is treated as an ORF (open reading frame) with a function not yet certain. The V end was cut by 7 bases, the J end by 2 bases, with 21 bases between. There are 17 residues in the CDR3.

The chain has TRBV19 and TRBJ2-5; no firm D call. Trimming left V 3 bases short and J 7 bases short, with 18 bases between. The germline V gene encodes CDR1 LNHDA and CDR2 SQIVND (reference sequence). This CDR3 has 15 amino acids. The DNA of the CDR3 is TGTGCCAGTAGTATGTCAATGACCCCAACTGGGACCCAGTACTTC. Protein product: CASSMSMTPTGTQYF. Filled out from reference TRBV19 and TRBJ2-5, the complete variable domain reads DGGITQSPKYLFRKEGQNVTLSCEQNLNHDAMYWYRQDPGQGLRLIYYSQIVNDFQKGDIAEGYSVSREKKESFPLTVTSAQKNPTAFYLCASSMSMTPTGTQYFGPGTRLLVL.

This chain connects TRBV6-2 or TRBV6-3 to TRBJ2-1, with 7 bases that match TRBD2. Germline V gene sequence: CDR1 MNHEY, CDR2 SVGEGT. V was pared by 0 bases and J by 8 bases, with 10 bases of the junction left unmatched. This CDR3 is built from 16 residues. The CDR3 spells CASSYSREALDHEQFF. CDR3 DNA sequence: TGTGCCAGCAGTTACTCCCGGGAGGCCTTGGACCATGAGCAGTTCTTC.

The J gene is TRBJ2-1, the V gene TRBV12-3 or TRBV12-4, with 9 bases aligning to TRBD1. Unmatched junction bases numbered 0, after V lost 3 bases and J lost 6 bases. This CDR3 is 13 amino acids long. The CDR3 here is CASSLTGGNEQFF. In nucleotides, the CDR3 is TGTGCCAGCAGTTTGACAGGGGGCAATGAGCAGTTCTTC.

This CDR3 is CASIQTDRYYGYTF. As DNA, the CDR3 is TGTGCCAGTATCCAGACAGATCGTTACTATGGCTACACCTTC. The chain employs TRBV19 and TRBJ1-2, with D perhaps TRBD1 (5 bases). Trimming left V 7 bases short and J 3 bases short, with 15 bases between. CDR3 size: 14 residues. Germline CDR1 reads LNHDA; CDR2 reads SQIVND (reference sequence). Together with reference TRBV19 and TRBJ1-2, the CDR3 gives the full variable domain: DGGITQSPKYLFRKEGQNVTLSCEQNLNHDAMYWYRQDPGQGLRLIYYSQIVNDFQKGDIAEGYSVSREKKESFPLTVTSAQKNPTAFYLCASIQTDRYYGYTFGSGTRLTVV.

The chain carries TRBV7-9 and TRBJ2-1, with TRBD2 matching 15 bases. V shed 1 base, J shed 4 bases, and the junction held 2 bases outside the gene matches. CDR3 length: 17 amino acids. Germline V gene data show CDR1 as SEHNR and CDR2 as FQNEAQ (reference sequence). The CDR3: CASSLEGLAGGYNEQFF. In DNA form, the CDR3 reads TGTGCCAGCAGCTTAGAGGGACTAGCGGGAGGTTACAATGAGCAGTTCTTC.

This CDR3 is CAISESTTGNEQFF. CDR3 DNA: TGTGCCATCAGTGAGTCGACGACAGGCAATGAGCAGTTCTTC. V and J are TRBV10-3 and TRBJ2-1; possible D gene TRBD1, 6 bases. The germline V gene has CDR1 ENHRY and CDR2 SYGVKD. The CDR3 has 14 amino acids. Trimming shortened V by 0 bases and J by 6 bases, and 9 bases separated the two germline ends.

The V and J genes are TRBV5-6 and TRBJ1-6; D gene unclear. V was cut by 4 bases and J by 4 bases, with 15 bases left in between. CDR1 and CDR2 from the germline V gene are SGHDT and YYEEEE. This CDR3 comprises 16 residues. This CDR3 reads CASSPGTENYNSPLHF. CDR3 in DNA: TGTGCCAGCAGCCCGGGAACGGAGAATTATAATTCACCCCTCCACTTT.

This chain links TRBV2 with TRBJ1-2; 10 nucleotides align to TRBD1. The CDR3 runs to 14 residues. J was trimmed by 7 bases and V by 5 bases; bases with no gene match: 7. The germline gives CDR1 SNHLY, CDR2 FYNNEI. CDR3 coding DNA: TGTGCCAGCAGTTTAGACAGGGGGCGAGGTGGCTACACCTTC. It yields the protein CASSLDRGRGGYTF.

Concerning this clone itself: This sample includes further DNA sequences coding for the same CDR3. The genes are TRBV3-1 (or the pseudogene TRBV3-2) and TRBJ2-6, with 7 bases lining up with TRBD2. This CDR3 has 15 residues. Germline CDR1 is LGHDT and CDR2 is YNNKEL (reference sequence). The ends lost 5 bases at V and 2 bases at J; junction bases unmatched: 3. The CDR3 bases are TGTGCCAGCAGCGGTCGGGGGGCTGGGGCCAACGTCCTGACTTTC. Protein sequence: CASSGRGAGANVLTF.

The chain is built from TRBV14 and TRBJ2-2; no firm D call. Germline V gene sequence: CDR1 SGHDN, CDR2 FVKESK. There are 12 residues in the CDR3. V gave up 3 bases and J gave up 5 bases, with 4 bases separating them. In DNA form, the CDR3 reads TGTGCCAGCAGCCAGACGACCGGGGAGCTGTTTTTT. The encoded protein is CASSQTTGELFF. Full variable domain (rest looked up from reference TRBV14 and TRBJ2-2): EAGVTQFPSHSVIEKGQTVTLRCDPISGHDNLYWYRRVMGKEIKFLLHFVKESKQDESGMPNNRFLAERTGGTYSTLKVQPAELEDSGVYFCASSQTTGELFFGEGSRLTVL.